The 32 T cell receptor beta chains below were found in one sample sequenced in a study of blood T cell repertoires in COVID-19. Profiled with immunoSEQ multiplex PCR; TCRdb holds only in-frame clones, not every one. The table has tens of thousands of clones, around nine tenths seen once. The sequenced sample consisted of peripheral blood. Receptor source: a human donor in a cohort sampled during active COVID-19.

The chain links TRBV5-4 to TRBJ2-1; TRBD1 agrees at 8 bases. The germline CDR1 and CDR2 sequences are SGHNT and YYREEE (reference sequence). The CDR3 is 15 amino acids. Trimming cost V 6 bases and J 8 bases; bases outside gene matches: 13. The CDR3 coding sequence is TGTGCCAGCACCCAGGGGGCGGTAGGAATGGATGAGCAGTTCTTC. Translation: CASTQGAVGMDEQFF.

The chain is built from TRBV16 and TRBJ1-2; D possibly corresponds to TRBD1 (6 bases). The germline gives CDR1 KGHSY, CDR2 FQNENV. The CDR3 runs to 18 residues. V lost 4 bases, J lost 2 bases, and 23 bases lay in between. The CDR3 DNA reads TGTGCCAGCAGCCGCCAAGCTGGTTCAGGGGCGATGAACTATGGCTACACCTTC. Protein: CASSRQAGSGAMNYGYTF.

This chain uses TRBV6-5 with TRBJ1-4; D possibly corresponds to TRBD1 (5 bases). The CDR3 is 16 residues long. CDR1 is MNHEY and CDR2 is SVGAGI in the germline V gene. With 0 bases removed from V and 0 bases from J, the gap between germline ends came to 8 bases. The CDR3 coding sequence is TGTGCCAGCAGTTACTCCCCCAGGGCAACTAATGAAAAACTGTTTTTT. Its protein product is CASSYSPRATNEKLFF.

The chain's CDR3 is CASSLSGRGYGYTF. CDR3 in DNA: TGTGCCAGTAGCCTAAGTGGCAGGGGATATGGCTACACCTTC. The chain joins TRBV19 to TRBJ1-2; perhaps TRBD1 as D (6 bases). CDR3 size: 14 residues. Germline assignment: CDR1 LNHDA and CDR2 SQIVND (reference sequence). V lost 6 bases and J lost 5, with 16 bases in between. Complete variable domain (other parts from reference TRBV19 and TRBJ1-2): DGGITQSPKYLFRKEGQNVTLSCEQNLNHDAMYWYRQDPGQGLRLIYYSQIVNDFQKGDIAEGYSVSREKKESFPLTVTSAQKNPTAFYLCASSLSGRGYGYTFGSGTRLTVV.

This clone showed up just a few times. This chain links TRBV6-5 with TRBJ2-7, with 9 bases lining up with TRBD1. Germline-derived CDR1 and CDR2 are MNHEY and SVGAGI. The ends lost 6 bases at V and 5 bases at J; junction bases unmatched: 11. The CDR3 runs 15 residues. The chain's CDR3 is CASRAPGQGIHEQYF. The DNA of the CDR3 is TGTGCCAGCAGAGCTCCGGGACAGGGTATCCACGAGCAGTACTTC.

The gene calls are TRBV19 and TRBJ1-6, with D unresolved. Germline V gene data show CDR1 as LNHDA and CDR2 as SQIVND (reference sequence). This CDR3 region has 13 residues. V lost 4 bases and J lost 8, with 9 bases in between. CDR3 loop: CASSTLGDSPLHF. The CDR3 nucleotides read TGTGCCAGTAGTACCCTCGGGGATTCACCCCTCCACTTT. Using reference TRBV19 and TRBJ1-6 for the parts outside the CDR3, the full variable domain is DGGITQSPKYLFRKEGQNVTLSCEQNLNHDAMYWYRQDPGQGLRLIYYSQIVNDFQKGDIAEGYSVSREKKESFPLTVTSAQKNPTAFYLCASSTLGDSPLHFGNGTRLTVT.

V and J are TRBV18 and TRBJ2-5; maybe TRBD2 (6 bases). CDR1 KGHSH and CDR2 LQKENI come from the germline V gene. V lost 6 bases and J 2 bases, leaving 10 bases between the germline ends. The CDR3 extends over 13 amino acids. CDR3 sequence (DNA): TGTGCCAGCTCCCTTAGCGGTCAAGAGACCCAGTACTTC. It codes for CASSLSGQETQYF.

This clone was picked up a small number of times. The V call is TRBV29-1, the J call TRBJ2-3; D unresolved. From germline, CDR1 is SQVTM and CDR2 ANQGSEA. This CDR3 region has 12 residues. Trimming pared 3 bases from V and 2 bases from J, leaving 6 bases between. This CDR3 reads CSVESDTDTQYF. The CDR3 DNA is TGCAGCGTTGAGAGCGACACAGATACGCAGTATTTT.

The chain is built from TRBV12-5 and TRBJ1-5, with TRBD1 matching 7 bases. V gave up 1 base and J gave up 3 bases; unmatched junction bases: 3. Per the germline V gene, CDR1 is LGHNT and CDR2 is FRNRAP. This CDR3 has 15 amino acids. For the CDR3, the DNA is TGTGCTAGTGGTTTGGGGGACAGCCTCAATCAGCCCCAGCATTTT. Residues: CASGLGDSLNQPQHF.

For the CDR3, the DNA is TGTGCCAGCAGCTTAGGAGGGTACTACGAGCAGTACTTC. It translates to CASSLGGYYEQYF. This chain uses TRBV7-9 with TRBJ2-7, with a tentative D call TRBD2 (5 bases). The germline CDR1 and CDR2 sequences are SEHNR and FQNEAQ (reference sequence). V lost 1 base to trimming and J lost 3 bases, with 7 bases between them. CDR3 length: 13 amino acids.

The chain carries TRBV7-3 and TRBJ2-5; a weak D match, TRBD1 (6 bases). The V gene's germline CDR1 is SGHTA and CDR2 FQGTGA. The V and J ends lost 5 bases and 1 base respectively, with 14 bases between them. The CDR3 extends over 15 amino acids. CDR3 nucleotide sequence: TGTGCCAGCAGCACACAGGGAAAGGTCCAAGAGACCCAGTACTTC. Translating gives CASSTQGKVQETQYF.

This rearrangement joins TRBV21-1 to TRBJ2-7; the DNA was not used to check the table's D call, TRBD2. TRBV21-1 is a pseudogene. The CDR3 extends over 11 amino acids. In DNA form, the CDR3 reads TGTGCCAGCAACGGGTCCTACGAGCAGTACTTC. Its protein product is CASNGSYEQYF.

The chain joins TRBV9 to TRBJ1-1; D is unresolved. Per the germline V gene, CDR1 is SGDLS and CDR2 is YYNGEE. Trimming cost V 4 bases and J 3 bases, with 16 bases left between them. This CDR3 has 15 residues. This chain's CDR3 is CASSPSGVFDTEAFF. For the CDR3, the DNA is TGTGCCAGCAGCCCCAGCGGAGTCTTCGACACTGAAGCTTTCTTT.

DNA of the CDR3: TGTGCCAGTATGGGCAGGCCCGGCAATCAGCCCCAGCATTTT. Translated, it gives CASMGRPGNQPQHF. This chain links TRBV19 with TRBJ1-5; D is ambiguous. The CDR3 is made up of 14 amino acids. The germline V gene has CDR1 LNHDA and CDR2 SQIVND (reference sequence). Trimming removed 7 bases at V and 2 bases at J, with 12 bases between. Drawing the rest from reference TRBV19 and TRBJ1-5, the complete variable domain is DGGITQSPKYLFRKEGQNVTLSCEQNLNHDAMYWYRQDPGQGLRLIYYSQIVNDFQKGDIAEGYSVSREKKESFPLTVTSAQKNPTAFYLCASMGRPGNQPQHFGDGTRLSIL.

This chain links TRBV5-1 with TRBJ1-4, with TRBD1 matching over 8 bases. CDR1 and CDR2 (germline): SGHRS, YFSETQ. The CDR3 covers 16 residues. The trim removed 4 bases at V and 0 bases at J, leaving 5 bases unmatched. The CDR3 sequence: CASSTDRAATNEKLFF. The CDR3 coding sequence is TGCGCCAGCAGCACGGACAGGGCCGCAACTAATGAAAAACTGTTTTTT.

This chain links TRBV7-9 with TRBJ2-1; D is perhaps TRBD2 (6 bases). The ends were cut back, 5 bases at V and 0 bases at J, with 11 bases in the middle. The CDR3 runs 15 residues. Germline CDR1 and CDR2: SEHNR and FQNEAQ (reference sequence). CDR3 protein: CASSQAGSSYNEQFF. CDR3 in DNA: TGTGCCAGCAGCCAAGCGGGCAGCTCCTACAATGAGCAGTTCTTC. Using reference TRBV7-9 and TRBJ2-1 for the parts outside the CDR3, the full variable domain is DTGVSQNPRHKITKRGQNVTFRCDPISEHNRLYWYRQTLGQGPEFLTYFQNEAQLEKSRLLSDRFSAERPKGSFSTLEIQRTEQGDSAMYLCASSQAGSSYNEQFFGPGTRLTVL.

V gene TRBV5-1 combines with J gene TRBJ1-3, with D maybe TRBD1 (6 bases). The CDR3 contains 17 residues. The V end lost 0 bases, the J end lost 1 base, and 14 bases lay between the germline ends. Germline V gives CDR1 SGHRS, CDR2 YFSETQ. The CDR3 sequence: CASSLAGWGLSGNTIYF. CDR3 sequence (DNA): TGCGCCAGCAGCTTGGCCGGGTGGGGGCTTTCTGGAAACACCATATATTTT.

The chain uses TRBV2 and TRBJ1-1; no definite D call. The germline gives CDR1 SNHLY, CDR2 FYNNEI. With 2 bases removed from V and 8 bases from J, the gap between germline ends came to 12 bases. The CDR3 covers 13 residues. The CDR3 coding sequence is TGTGCCAGCAGTGAAAGTACCGACAACGAAGCTTTCTTT. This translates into CASSESTDNEAFF.

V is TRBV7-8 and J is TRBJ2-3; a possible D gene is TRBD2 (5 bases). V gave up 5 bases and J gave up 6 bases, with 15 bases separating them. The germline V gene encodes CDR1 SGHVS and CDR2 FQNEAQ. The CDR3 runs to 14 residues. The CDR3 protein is CASSKRGSGDTQYF. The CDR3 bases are TGTGCCAGCAGCAAAAGAGGATCGGGGGATACGCAGTATTTT.

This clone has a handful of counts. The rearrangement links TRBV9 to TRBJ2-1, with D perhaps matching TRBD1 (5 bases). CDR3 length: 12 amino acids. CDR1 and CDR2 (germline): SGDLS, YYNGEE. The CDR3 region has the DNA TGTGCGGTGGGGCAAAACTACAATGAGCAGTTCTTC. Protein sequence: CAVGQNYNEQFF.

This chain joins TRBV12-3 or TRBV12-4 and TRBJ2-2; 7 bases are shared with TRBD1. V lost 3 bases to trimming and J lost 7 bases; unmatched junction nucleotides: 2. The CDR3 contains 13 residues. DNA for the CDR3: TGTGCCAGCAGTTTCGGGACAGTCGGGGAGCTGTTTTTT. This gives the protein CASSFGTVGELFF.

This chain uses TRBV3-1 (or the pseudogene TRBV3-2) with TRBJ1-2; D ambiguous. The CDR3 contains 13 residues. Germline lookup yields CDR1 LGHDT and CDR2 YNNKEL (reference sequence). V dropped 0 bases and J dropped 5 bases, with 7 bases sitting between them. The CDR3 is CASSQDSRYGYTF. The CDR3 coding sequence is TGTGCCAGCAGCCAAGATTCTAGGTATGGCTACACCTTC.

CDR3 sequence (DNA): TGTGCCAGTAGGGGGACAGCTATGAACACTGAAGCTTTCTTT. Its protein product is CASRGTAMNTEAFF. This sequence joins TRBV19 and TRBJ1-1; TRBD1 aligns across 7 bases. The germline CDR1 and CDR2 sequences are LNHDA and SQIVND (reference sequence). The CDR3 covers 14 residues. V was pared by 6 bases and J by 0 bases, with 4 bases of the junction left unmatched.

Written as DNA, the CDR3 is TGTGCCAGCAGCTTAGACGGGACTAACAATGAGCAGTTCTTC. It translates to CASSLDGTNNEQFF. The chain has TRBV7-9 and TRBJ2-1, with 7 bases that match TRBD2. In germline, CDR1 is SEHNR, CDR2 FQNEAQ (reference sequence). The CDR3 contains 14 residues. The ends lost 1 base at V and 5 bases at J; junction bases unmatched: 2.

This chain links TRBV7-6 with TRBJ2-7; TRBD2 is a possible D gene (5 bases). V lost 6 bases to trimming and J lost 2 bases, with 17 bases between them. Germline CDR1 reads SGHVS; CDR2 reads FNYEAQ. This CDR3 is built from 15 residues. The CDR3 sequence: CASSRGSGETYEQYF. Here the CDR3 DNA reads TGTGCCAGCAGTCGCGGGTCCGGGGAAACCTACGAGCAGTACTTC.

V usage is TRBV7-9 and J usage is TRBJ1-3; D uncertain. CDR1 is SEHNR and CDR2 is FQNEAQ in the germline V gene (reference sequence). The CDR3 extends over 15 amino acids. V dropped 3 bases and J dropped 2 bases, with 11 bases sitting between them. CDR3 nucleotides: TGTGCCAGCAGCTTTAACCATCCGGCTGGAAACACCATATATTTT. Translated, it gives CASSFNHPAGNTIYF.

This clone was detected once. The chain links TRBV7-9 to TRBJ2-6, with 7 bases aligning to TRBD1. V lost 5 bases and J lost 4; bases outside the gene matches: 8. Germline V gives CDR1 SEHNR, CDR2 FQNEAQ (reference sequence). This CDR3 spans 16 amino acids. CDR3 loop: CASSPDRASGANVLTF. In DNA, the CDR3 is TGTGCCAGCAGCCCCGACAGGGCTTCAGGGGCCAACGTCCTGACTTTC.

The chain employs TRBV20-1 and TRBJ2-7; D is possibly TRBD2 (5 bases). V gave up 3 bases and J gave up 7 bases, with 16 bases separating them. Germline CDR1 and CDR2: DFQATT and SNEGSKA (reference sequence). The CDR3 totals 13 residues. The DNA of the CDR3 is TGCAGTGCTAGTGTGGGAGCAACGGGGGAGCAGTACTTC. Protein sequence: CSASVGATGEQYF.

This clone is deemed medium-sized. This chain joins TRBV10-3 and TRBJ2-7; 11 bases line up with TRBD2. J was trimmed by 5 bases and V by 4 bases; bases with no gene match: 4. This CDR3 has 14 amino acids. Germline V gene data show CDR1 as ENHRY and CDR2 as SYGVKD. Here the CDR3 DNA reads TGTGCCATCAGTGCTAGCGGGAGGCCGAACGAGCAGTACTTC. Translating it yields CAISASGRPNEQYF.

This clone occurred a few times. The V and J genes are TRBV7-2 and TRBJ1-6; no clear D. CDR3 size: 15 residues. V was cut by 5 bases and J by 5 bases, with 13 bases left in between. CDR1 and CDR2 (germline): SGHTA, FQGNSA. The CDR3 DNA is TGTGCCAGCAGCCCCCCGGGTCATAATAATTCACCCCTCCACTTT. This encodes CASSPPGHNNSPLHF. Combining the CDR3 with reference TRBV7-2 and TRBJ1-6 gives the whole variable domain GAGVSQSPSNKVTEKGKDVELRCDPISGHTALYWYRQSLGQGLEFLIYFQGNSAPDKSGLPSDRFSAERTGGSVSTLTIQRTQQEDSAVYLCASSPPGHNNSPLHFGNGTRLTVT.

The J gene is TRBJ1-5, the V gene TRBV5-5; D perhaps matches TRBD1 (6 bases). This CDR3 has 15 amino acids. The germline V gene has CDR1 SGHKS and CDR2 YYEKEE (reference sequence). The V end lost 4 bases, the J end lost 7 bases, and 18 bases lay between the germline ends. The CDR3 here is CASSQADSWAQPQHF. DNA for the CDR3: TGTGCCAGCAGCCAGGCGGACAGTTGGGCCCAGCCCCAGCATTTT.

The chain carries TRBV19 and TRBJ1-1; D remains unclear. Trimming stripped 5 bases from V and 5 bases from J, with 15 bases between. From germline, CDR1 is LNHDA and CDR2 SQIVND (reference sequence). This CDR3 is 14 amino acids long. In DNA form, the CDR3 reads TGTGCCAGTAGTTCCCCGGGGATCGGGACTGAAGCTTTCTTT. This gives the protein CASSSPGIGTEAFF.